The present T cell receptor beta chain was sequenced within a study of long-term antiretroviral therapy in people with HIV. Study at large: First collections came about a decade before the 2015 immediate-ART recommendation. Study-wide findings and caveats: The study found that diversity rose after ART but stayed below transplant donor controls.

The libraries were made with immunoSEQ v3.0 at survey level. For each individual sample, sequencing targeted roughly 40,000-55,000 T-cell genomes. Libraries were prepared by immunoSEQ multiplex PCR; TCRdb keeps only in-frame clonotypes and omits some of them. The sample consists of 25,000 to 35,000 clones, 90% to 95% of them appearing once. HIV-positive participants were all treated in the United States. Per germline, CDR1 SNHLY and CDR2 FYNNEI. This CDR3 region has 11 residues. Deletions cut 7 bases from V and 7 bases from J, with 7 bases between. In the case of this clone: No antigen is known for it.

The sequenced sample was unsorted PBMCs, obtained roughly 7.1 years after starting antiretroviral therapy. This receptor was obtained from a man between 45 and 60 years old with HIV. V usage is TRBV2 and J usage is TRBJ1-4; D remains ambiguous. CDR3 loop: CASIMGEKLFF. In DNA, the CDR3 is TGTGCCAGCATTATGGGTGAAAAACTGTTTTTT.